This paragraph reports one T cell receptor beta chain. These data come from a study of blood T cell repertoires in COVID-19. Study context: COVID-19 samples collected from the United States, Italy and Spain covered acute and convalescent phases. T cells, B-cell-depleted T cells, or PBMCs supplied cDNA or gDNA.

In the authors' workflow: Reference gene primer amplification gave estimated nucleated cell counts. Here immunoSEQ multiplex PCR was the method, and the copy in TCRdb shows in-frame clones only, minus some. The DNA was the basis for D and trimming; V, J and clone size are from that table. Of 200,000 to 300,000 clones in the sample, approximately 86% are singletons; the top ten hold more than 4.5%. In Seattle, patients joined the study during active infection and were tracked longitudinally. The sequenced sample was peripheral blood. This clonotype originated in a woman aged 55-70 years with COVID-19, enrolled during active disease.

The CDR3 region is CAWALWTSGTNNEQFF. CDR3 sequence (DNA): TGTGCCTGGGCTCTATGGACTAGCGGGACTAACAATGAGCAGTTCTTC. The rearrangement uses TRBV30 and TRBJ2-1; 12 nucleotides align to TRBD2. The V and J ends lost 5 bases and 5 bases, in that order; junction bases with no gene match: 10. Germline CDR1 is GTSNPN and CDR2 is SVGIG (reference sequence). The CDR3 is 16 amino acids.